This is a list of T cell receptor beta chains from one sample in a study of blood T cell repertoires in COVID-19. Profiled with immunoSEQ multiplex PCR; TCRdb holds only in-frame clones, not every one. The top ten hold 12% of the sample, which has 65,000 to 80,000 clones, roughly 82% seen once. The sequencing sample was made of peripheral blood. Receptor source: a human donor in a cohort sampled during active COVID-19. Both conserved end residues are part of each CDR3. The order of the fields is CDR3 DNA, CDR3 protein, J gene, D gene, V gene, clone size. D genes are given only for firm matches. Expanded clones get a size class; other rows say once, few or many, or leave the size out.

DNA: TGTGCCAGCAGCTCCCGGGGGGCGGGGTCTGAGCAGTTCTTC; CDR3: CASSSRGAGSEQFF; J: TRBJ2-1; D: NA; V: TRBV5-4; size: NA
DNA: TGTGCCAGCAGCTCGGGGGGTGAAAAACTGTTTTTT; CDR3: CASSSGGEKLFF; J: TRBJ1-4; D: NA; V: TRBV11-2; size: NA
DNA: TGTGCCAGCAGCCCAAACCGAGACAGTTTCTATGGCTACACCTTC; CDR3: CASSPNRDSFYGYTF; J: TRBJ1-2; D: NA; V: TRBV2; size: NA
DNA: TGTGCCACCAGACAGGGGAAGATGTTACAAAGCGACTCGGGTAACTATGGCTACACCTTC; CDR3: CATRQGKMLQSDSGNYGYTF; J: TRBJ1-2; D: TRBD1; V: TRBV24-1; size: NA
DNA: TGTGCCAGCAGCCTGCTAGCCGGCAGGGAGACCCAGTACTTC; CDR3: CASSLLAGRETQYF; J: TRBJ2-5; D: NA; V: TRBV7-9; size: NA
DNA: TGCGCCAGCAGTCGGGACAGAACTACCTCTGGGGCCAACGTCCTGACTTTC; CDR3: CASSRDRTTSGANVLTF; J: TRBJ2-6; D: TRBD1; V: TRBV4-1; size: NA
DNA: TGTGCCAGCTCACCACCGTCCGGTGGGCATATCTATGGCTACACCTTC; CDR3: CASSPPSGGHIYGYTF; J: TRBJ1-2; D: NA; V: TRBV18; size: once
DNA: TGTGCCTCATACAGGACAGGGGTGTACGAGCAGTACTTC; CDR3: CASYRTGVYEQYF; J: TRBJ2-7; D: TRBD1; V: TRBV6-5; size: NA
DNA: TGCGCCAGCAGCCAAGACGCCGGGACAGCTACCTACGAGCAGTACTTC; CDR3: CASSQDAGTATYEQYF; J: TRBJ2-7; D: TRBD1; V: TRBV4-1; size: few
DNA: TGTGCCAGCAGCGGGGCCTTTGGCGGGAGGGCTAAGGACGAGCAGTACTTC; CDR3: CASSGAFGGRAKDEQYF; J: TRBJ2-7; D: TRBD2; V: TRBV7-9; size: NA
DNA: TGTGCCAGCAGCTCGGACTCTAGGAGCACTGAAGCTTTCTTT; CDR3: CASSSDSRSTEAFF; J: TRBJ1-1; D: NA; V: TRBV7-9; size: NA
DNA: TGTGCCAGCAGCTTACGGGGTGGCGGGGAGCTGTTTTTT; CDR3: CASSLRGGGELFF; J: TRBJ2-2; D: NA; V: TRBV11-2; size: few
DNA: TGCGCCAGCAGCTTGGAAGGGACAGGGGCCGAGCAGTACTTC; CDR3: CASSLEGTGAEQYF; J: TRBJ2-7; D: TRBD1; V: TRBV5-1; size: NA
DNA: TGTGCCAGTTGCTCTGGGGGAGGCCACGAGCAGTACTTC; CDR3: CASCSGGGHEQYF; J: TRBJ2-7; D: NA; V: TRBV19; size: NA
DNA: TGTGCCAGCAGTGAAGCCCAGGGACAGGGGGAACAGCCCCAGCATTTT; CDR3: CASSEAQGQGEQPQHF; J: TRBJ1-5; D: TRBD1; V: TRBV6-1; size: NA
DNA: TGTGCCAGCAGCACAGGGGTCCCGGAGCCCCAGCATTTT; CDR3: CASSTGVPEPQHF; J: TRBJ1-5; D: TRBD1; V: TRBV2; size: NA
DNA: TGTGCCAGCAGCTTAGACGGGGGCGGGGGGCTTGGGGACAATGAGCAGTTCTTC; CDR3: CASSLDGGGGLGDNEQFF; J: TRBJ2-1; D: TRBD2; V: TRBV11-2; size: NA
DNA: TGTGCCAGCAGTGGGCGAGGACTAGCGGGGGTATACAATGAGCAGTTCTTC; CDR3: CASSGRGLAGVYNEQFF; J: TRBJ2-1; D: TRBD2; V: TRBV6-1; size: NA
DNA: TGTGCCAGCAGTGACCGCAGGGGTTCTGAAAAACTGTTTTTT; CDR3: CASSDRRGSEKLFF; J: TRBJ1-4; D: NA; V: TRBV6-2/TRBV6-3; size: NA
DNA: TGTGCCACCAGTTCCGGGGTAACTAATGAAAAACTGTTTTTT; CDR3: CATSSGVTNEKLFF; J: TRBJ1-4; D: NA; V: TRBV24-1; size: NA
DNA: TGTGCCAGCAGCCAAGATCTGACTAGCGGGAGTCGGAATGAGCAGTTCTTC; CDR3: CASSQDLTSGSRNEQFF; J: TRBJ2-1; D: TRBD2; V: TRBV3-1/TRBV3-2; size: once
DNA: TGCGCCAGCAGCTTGGTTCCTACCGGGGAGCTGTTTTTT; CDR3: CASSLVPTGELFF; J: TRBJ2-2; D: NA; V: TRBV5-1; size: NA
DNA: TGCGCCAGCAGCCAACTCGAGGTAACCCCTACTGGGGCCAACGTCCTGACTTTC; CDR3: CASSQLEVTPTGANVLTF; J: TRBJ2-6; D: NA; V: TRBV4-1; size: few
DNA: TGTGCCACCAGTGACGAAAAGACCGAGCGGGGGGTATTGGGCGAGCAGTTCTTC; CDR3: CATSDEKTERGVLGEQFF; J: TRBJ2-1; D: TRBD2; V: TRBV24-1; size: NA
DNA: TGCAGTGCTAGTGGTCGGGGGGCGAGGGAAAAACTGTTTTTT; CDR3: CSASGRGAREKLFF; J: TRBJ1-4; D: NA; V: TRBV20-1; size: NA
DNA: TGTGCCAGCAGCGACGCGGGACTAGCGCCCTACGAGCAGTACTTC; CDR3: CASSDAGLAPYEQYF; J: TRBJ2-7; D: TRBD2; V: TRBV7-2; size: NA
DNA: TGTGCCAGCAGCCCTACCAGGGGGGCGGTTAGGAATGAGCAGTTCTTC; CDR3: CASSPTRGAVRNEQFF; J: TRBJ2-1; D: NA; V: TRBV7-9; size: few
DNA: TGTGCCACCAGCACCTCGGGTTTGGGGCCAAGCACAGATACGCAGTATTTT; CDR3: CATSTSGLGPSTDTQYF; J: TRBJ2-3; D: NA; V: TRBV15; size: NA
DNA: TGTGCCAGCAGTGTCCTCCAGGGCAATCAGCCCCAGCATTTT; CDR3: CASSVLQGNQPQHF; J: TRBJ1-5; D: NA; V: TRBV2; size: NA